Listed below are T cell receptor beta chains from one sample, sequenced in a study of blood T cell repertoires in COVID-19. Generated by immunoSEQ multiplex PCR, the TCRdb table keeps only in-frame clones and is missing some. The sample gives some 150,000 clones, roughly 86% of which show up once; more than 7.5% is in the top ten. The sequenced sample was peripheral blood. The receptors here all came from a man aged 35 to 55 who had recovered from COVID-19. CDR3s include the opening cysteine and the closing phenylalanine or tryptophan. The D gene is left open where the match is weak. The size entry is marked missing in some rows and otherwise reads once, few, many or a size class.

>TRBJ2-7|-|TRBD1|TRBV19
TGTGCCAGTAGTATCGGGACAGGGAGCTACGAGCAGTACTTC
CASSIGTGSYEQYF
>TRBJ2-1|-|-|TRBV24-1
TGTGCCACCAGTGATTCTCGTTTTCCCTCCTACAATGAGCAGTTCTTC
CATSDSRFPSYNEQFF
>TRBJ2-5|-|-|TRBV5-6
TGTGCCAGCATCTCTAGGGAGACTGGAGAGACCCAGTACTTC
CASISRETGETQYF
>TRBJ2-5|many|-|TRBV27
TGTGCCCCCGTCAGGGACAACCTGGTGGAGACCCAGTACTTC
CAPVRDNLVETQYF
>TRBJ1-2|few|TRBD1|TRBV7-8
TGTGCCAGCAGCTTAATAGGGACAGGGGGCGACTATGGCTACACCTTC
CASSLIGTGGDYGYTF
>TRBJ1-3|-|-|TRBV18
TGTGCCAGCTCACCACGGGAGCGGAACTCTGGAAACACCATATATTTT
CASSPRERNSGNTIYF
>TRBJ2-7|-|TRBD2|TRBV7-2
TGTGCCAGCAGTCCGGGGGGGCGAGAGTACGAGCAGTACTTC
CASSPGGREYEQYF
>TRBJ2-7|-|TRBD2|TRBV6-1
TGTGCCAGCAGTGAAGCGCTTTTGCGGGGCGGGAGGACACCCTACGAGCAGTACTTC
CASSEALLRGGRTPYEQYF
>TRBJ2-2|-|TRBD1|TRBV19
TGTGCCAGTATTCGGACAGGATACACCGGGGAGCTGTTTTTT
CASIRTGYTGELFF
>TRBJ1-4|-|-|TRBV6-4
TGTGCCAGCAGTGAAAGGGGCGGCGAAAAACTGTTTTTT
CASSERGGEKLFF
>TRBJ2-7|-|-|TRBV30
TGTGCCTGGAGTGTAGGGGACACTTACGAGCAGTACTTC
CAWSVGDTYEQYF
>TRBJ1-1|-|-|TRBV7-2
TGTGCCAGCAGCCAAAGGGGTCTATTCGGGACTGAAGCTTTCTTT
CASSQRGLFGTEAFF
>TRBJ2-3|-|TRBD2|TRBV3-1/TRBV3-2
TGTGCCAGCAGCCACAGCGGGAGGGCGGGGGGAGATACGCAGTATTTT
CASSHSGRAGGDTQYF
>TRBJ2-2|-|-|TRBV9
TGTGCCAGCAGCGTAGCTGGAGATTTGGTTTTCGGGGAGCTGTTTTTT
CASSVAGDLVFGELFF
>TRBJ1-3|-|-|TRBV4-3
TGCGCCAGCAGCCAAGATCCGGCGGGACGCCCCTCTGGAAACACCATATATTTT
CASSQDPAGRPSGNTIYF
>TRBJ1-1|-|TRBD1|TRBV12-3/TRBV12-4
TGTGCCAGCAGGAACAGGGGTGCCGAAGCTTTCTTT
CASRNRGAEAFF
>TRBJ1-5|-|-|TRBV27
TGTGCCAGCAGGGCAGACGGGTATCAGCCCCAGCATTTT
CASRADGYQPQHF
>TRBJ2-7|-|-|TRBV6-5
TGTGCCAGCAGCGAGTACGGCTCCTACGAGCAGTACTTC
CASSEYGSYEQYF
>TRBJ2-7|-|-|TRBV24-1
TGTGCCACCAGTGATGATTACAGCTACGAGCAGTACTTC
CATSDDYSYEQYF
>TRBJ2-3|-|-|TRBV5-4
TGTGCCAGCAGACAAGAAAGAGGAGCCGCACCGACAGATACGCAGTATTTT
CASRQERGAAPTDTQYF
>TRBJ1-1|-|TRBD1|TRBV5-8
TGTGCCAGCAGCCCCTGGTTAGGGGGCGCACGGGGTGAAGCTTTCTTT
CASSPWLGGARGEAFF
>TRBJ2-2|-|-|TRBV28
TGTGCCAGCAGCGCTTACAGGAACCCCGGGGAGCTGTTTTTT
CASSAYRNPGELFF
>TRBJ1-5|-|-|TRBV2
TGTGCCAGCAGTGAAGACGGGATCAGCAATCAGCCCCAGCATTTT
CASSEDGISNQPQHF
>TRBJ1-2|-|TRBD1|TRBV6-5
TGTGCCAGCAGACATGGACAGGGGAGTGTCTACACCTTC
CASRHGQGSVYTF
>TRBJ2-2|-|-|TRBV6-5
TGTGCCAGCAGTTACCAGTGGACCGGGGAGCTGTTTTTT
CASSYQWTGELFF
>TRBJ2-7|-|TRBD2|TRBV9
TGTGCCAGCAGCCCCCTTAGCGGGAGGGGCGAAGAGCAGTACTTC
CASSPLSGRGEEQYF
>TRBJ1-5|-|TRBD1|TRBV30
TGTGCCTGGGCCTCGGGACAGGGAGATCAGCCCCAGCATTTT
CAWASGQGDQPQHF
>TRBJ2-2|once|TRBD2|TRBV6-6
TGTGCCAGCAGTCTCACCGGACTAGCGGAAAACACCGGGGAGCTGTTTTTT
CASSLTGLAENTGELFF
>TRBJ1-6|-|TRBD1|TRBV3-1/TRBV3-2
TGTGCCAGCAGCCAGGGGCCGGGACAGAGCTCCTATAATTCACCCCTCCACTTT
CASSQGPGQSSYNSPLHF
>TRBJ2-5|-|-|TRBV6-5
TGTGCCAGCGGAACAGGGTTAGAGACCCAGTACTTC
CASGTGLETQYF
>TRBJ1-2|-|-|TRBV11-3
TGTGCCAGCAGCTTACAGGCATATGGCTACACCTTC
CASSLQAYGYTF
>TRBJ1-4|-|-|TRBV7-2
TGTGCCAGCAGCTTAATCGGTGAAAAACTGTTTTTT
CASSLIGEKLFF
>TRBJ2-7|-|TRBD1|TRBV7-9
TGTGCCAGCAGCTCGGGGACAGGGGCTTTCTACGAGCAGTACTTC
CASSSGTGAFYEQYF
>TRBJ2-1|-|TRBD2|TRBV16
TGTGCCAGCATCATCAAACTAGCGGGGGGCCACAATGAGCAGTTCTTC
CASIIKLAGGHNEQFF
>TRBJ1-3|few|-|TRBV6-5
TGTGCCAGCAGACCCACAGGGCACGGAGGAAACACCATATATTTT
CASRPTGHGGNTIYF
>TRBJ1-5|many|-|TRBV7-2
TGTGCCAGCAGCTTAGTGGCAGGATCCAATCAGCCCCAGCATTTT
CASSLVAGSNQPQHF
>TRBJ2-2|-|TRBD1|TRBV19
TGTGCCAGTAGTACCCCTAGCGACAGGGGGAGAAACACCGGGGAGCTGTTTTTT
CASSTPSDRGRNTGELFF
>TRBJ2-3|once|TRBD2|TRBV6-1
TGTGCCAGCAGTGCGAGGACTAGCGGCTCGACAGATACGCAGTATTTT
CASSARTSGSTDTQYF
>TRBJ2-1|-|TRBD2|TRBV7-9
TGTGCCAGCAGCCTCAGCGGGAGGATATCAAATGAGCAGTTCTTC
CASSLSGRISNEQFF
>TRBJ2-3|-|TRBD1|TRBV10-2
TGCGCCAGCGGACAAGACAGGGTTAGCACAGATACGCAGTATTTT
CASGQDRVSTDTQYF
>TRBJ2-7|-|TRBD1|TRBV30
TGTGCCTGGTCGACAGGGTACGACGAGCAGTACTTC
CAWSTGYDEQYF
>TRBJ1-4|-|-|TRBV29-1
TGCAGCGTCGGACTGAATGAAAAACTGTTTTTT
CSVGLNEKLFF
>TRBJ1-4|-|-|TRBV2
TGTGCCAGCCTGGAGGGGGGGGCTGAAAAACTGTTTTTT
CASLEGGAEKLFF